The rows below give T cell receptor beta chains drawn from one sample of a study of cytomegalovirus exposure and HLA in healthy donors. TCRdb's table, derived via immunoSEQ multiplex PCR, lists solely in-frame clones and lacks some. The table records under 200,000 clones, around 72% of them present only once. The sample taken for sequencing was PBMCs. These receptors were obtained from a woman between 45 and 60 years old in good health and CMV-seropositive. Both conserved end residues are part of each CDR3. D genes are given only for firm matches. Not every row has a clone size; where given, it reads once, few, many or a size class.

V gene	J gene	clone size	D gene	CDR3 DNA	CDR3 protein
TRBV27	TRBJ2-7	NA	TRBD1	TGTGCCAGCAGTTTCCAAGACAGGGGTACCTACGAGCAGTACTTC	CASSFQDRGTYEQYF
TRBV18	TRBJ1-5	NA	TRBD1	TGTGCCAGCTCAAAAGGACAGGGGTATGATCAGCCCCAGCATTTT	CASSKGQGYDQPQHF
TRBV7-9	TRBJ2-7	NA	TRBD2	TGTGCCAGCAGCCCACCGGGGGGGAACTCCTACGAGCAGTACTTC	CASSPPGGNSYEQYF
TRBV7-2	TRBJ2-7	NA	TRBD1	TGTGCCAGCAGCTTAGCCGGGACAGTACCTTACGGGCAGTACTTC	CASSLAGTVPYGQYF
TRBV7-7	TRBJ2-3	once	NA	TGTGCTAGCAGCTCTTCCGGGACAGATACGCAGTATTTT	CASSSSGTDTQYF
TRBV7-2	TRBJ2-7	NA	NA	TGTGCCAGCAACAACCCGGGACAAGACTACGAGCAGTACTTC	CASNNPGQDYEQYF
TRBV12-5	TRBJ1-2	few	TRBD1	TGTGCTAGTGGTTTGGTATTTGAGACAGGGGAGTACGGCTATGGCTACACCTTC	CASGLVFETGEYGYGYTF
TRBV30	TRBJ2-6	NA	NA	TGTGCCTGGAGTGAAGCAAGGGGTTCTGGGGCCAACGTCCTGACTTTC	CAWSEARGSGANVLTF
TRBV5-1	TRBJ1-2	few	TRBD1	TGCGCCAGCAGCTTGGCCGGGACAGGGCCTTCCCTCTATGGCTACACCTTC	CASSLAGTGPSLYGYTF
TRBV7-6	TRBJ1-3	NA	NA	TGTGCCAGCAGCTGGGGGGCTGGAAACACCATATATTTT	CASSWGAGNTIYF
TRBV5-8	TRBJ1-3	NA	NA	TGTGCCAGCAGCAGGGGATCTGGAAACACCATATATTTT	CASSRGSGNTIYF
TRBV5-1	TRBJ1-1	few	TRBD1	TGCGCCAGCAGCCCGGGACAGCAAAGCACTGAAGCTTTCTTT	CASSPGQQSTEAFF
TRBV28	TRBJ1-3	few	NA	TGTGCCAGCAGTTTAGGAGGGTGGAGTTCTGGAAACACCATATATTTT	CASSLGGWSSGNTIYF
TRBV5-1	TRBJ2-3	NA	NA	TGCGCCAGCAGCTTGATTCAAGGTTCAGGGGCAGATACGCAGTATTTT	CASSLIQGSGADTQYF
TRBV21-1	TRBJ2-7	NA	NA	TGTGCCAGCAGCAAAATAGGCGGGGCAAGCTCCTACGAGCAGTACTTC	CASSKIGGASSYEQYF
TRBV10-3	TRBJ2-7	NA	TRBD1	TGTGCCACTCGGGACAGGGCCGACTACGAGCAGTACTTC	CATRDRADYEQYF
TRBV6-1	TRBJ1-1	NA	NA	TGTGCCAGCAGTGACTCCGGGACAATGGGCTCTGAAGCTTTCTTT	CASSDSGTMGSEAFF